This passage covers 27 T cell receptor beta chains from one sample sequenced in a study of spatial heterogeneity in lung cancer. Specified time point: sample taken at primary tumor resection. In TCRdb, the 5' RACE reads were re-called with MiXCR into one record per CDR3 protein. In the table there are 35,000 to 55,000 distinct CDR3 sequences, approximately 13% of which are singletons. The sample in question was PBMCs, obtained at surgery. Receptors originate from a male donor with early-stage non-small cell lung cancer.

Only a few counts were recorded for this clonotype. This rearrangement joins TRBV7-2 to TRBJ2-7, with D tentatively TRBD2 (5 bases). Germline V lookup: CDR1 SGHTA, CDR2 FQGNSA. The V and J ends lost 1 base and 3 bases respectively, with 10 bases between them. This CDR3 has 14 amino acids. The CDR3 spells CASSLVPEGYEQYF. CDR3 coding DNA: TGTGCCAGCAGCTTAGTCCCTGAGGGCTACGAGCAGTACTTC.

CDR3 sequence (DNA): TGTGCCAGCAGCTTAAGTCGGGCGGATCAGCCCCAGCATTTT. This gives the protein CASSLSRADQPQHF. This chain connects TRBV7-2 to TRBJ1-5; D is unresolved. The V end lost 2 bases, the J end lost 5 bases, and 10 bases lay between the germline ends. CDR3 size: 14 residues. CDR1 is SGHTA and CDR2 is FQGNSA in the germline V gene.

This CDR3 reads CASSSYQEGPQFF. The CDR3 coding sequence is TGTGCCAGCAGTTCCTACCAGGAAGGTCCGCAGTTCTTC. The genes are TRBV2 and TRBJ2-1; D is unclear. The CDR3 length is 13 residues. Germline assignment: CDR1 SNHLY and CDR2 FYNNEI. Deletions cut 5 bases from V and 12 bases from J, with 17 bases between.

This clonotype came up many times. The V gene is TRBV6-2 or TRBV6-3, the J gene TRBJ2-1; D perhaps matches TRBD2 (5 bases). This CDR3 comprises 15 residues. Germline assignment: CDR1 MNHEY and CDR2 SVGEGT. With 0 bases removed from V and 0 bases from J, the gap between germline ends came to 6 bases. The CDR3 region is CASSYSGSSYNEQFF. In DNA form, the CDR3 reads TGTGCCAGCAGTTACTCGGGGAGCTCCTACAATGAGCAGTTCTTC.

The chain carries TRBV9 and TRBJ2-1; 10 bases are a match to TRBD2. This CDR3 region has 16 residues. Per germline, CDR1 SGDLS and CDR2 YYNGEE. Trimming took 9 bases from V and 4 from J; bases not matched to a gene: 13. The CDR3 nucleotides read TGTGCCATCAGTCGTATAGCGGGAGGAAGGTACAATGAGCAGTTCTTC. Protein sequence: CAISRIAGGRYNEQFF. The full variable domain, completed using reference TRBV9 and TRBJ2-1, is DSGVTQTPKHLITATGQRVTLRCSPRSGDLSVYWYQQSLDQGLQFLIQYYNGEERAKGNILERFSAQQFPDLHSELNLSSLELGDSALYFCAISRIAGGRYNEQFFGPGTRLTVL.

Only a few counts were recorded for this clonotype. Germline and junction disagree at one end, which may indicate a read error. The gene calls are TRBV7-7 and TRBJ2-5; TRBD2 aligns across 10 bases. This CDR3 is built from 16 residues. Per the germline V gene, CDR1 is SSHAT and CDR2 is FNYEAQ (reference sequence). CDR3 protein: CASSSSTSGATETQYF. In DNA, the CDR3 is TGTGCTAGCAGCTCGTCTACTAGCGGGGCGACTGAGACCCAGTACTTC.

The sample holds a few counts of this clonotype. The chain uses TRBV9 and TRBJ2-3; D may be TRBD1 (6 bases). The CDR3 covers 16 residues. V lost 3 bases, J lost 6 bases, and 20 bases lay in between. The germline gives CDR1 SGDLS, CDR2 YYNGEE. CDR3 nucleotide sequence: TGTGCCAGCAGCGCCGTACAGGGCCCTCCTTTGGATACGCAGTATTTT. This encodes CASSAVQGPPLDTQYF.

V gene TRBV5-1 combines with J gene TRBJ2-6; D gene unclear. The V gene lost 0 bases and the J gene lost 0 bases, with 4 bases spanning the gap. The CDR3 is 15 amino acids. Germline-derived CDR1 and CDR2 are SGHRS and YFSETQ. This CDR3 reads CASSLGNSGANVLTF. The CDR3 nucleotides read TGCGCCAGCAGCTTGGGGAACTCTGGGGCCAACGTCCTGACTTTC.

The table lists this clonotype with a few counts. The chain carries TRBV12-3 or TRBV12-4 and TRBJ2-3, with 7 bases lining up with TRBD2. V lost 1 base to trimming and J lost 0 bases; unmatched junction nucleotides: 4. There are 16 residues in the CDR3. DNA for the CDR3: TGTGCCAGCAGTTTAGGGGGACTAACTAGCACAGATACGCAGTATTTT. This gives the protein CASSLGGLTSTDTQYF.

This chain connects TRBV12-5 to TRBJ2-5, with 9 bases that match TRBD2. The CDR3 runs 15 residues. The ends lost 7 bases at V and 1 base at J; junction bases unmatched: 7. Germline V lookup: CDR1 LGHNT, CDR2 FRNRAP. The CDR3 nucleotides read TGTGCTAGTGCCTGGGGTAGCGGGAGCCAAGAGACCCAGTACTTC. Encoded protein: CASAWGSGSQETQYF.

This clonotype has ten or more counts. The rearrangement links TRBV29-1 to TRBJ1-1, with D possibly being TRBD1 (5 bases). Trimming cost V 8 bases and J 1 base, with 14 bases left between them. Germline CDR1 is SQVTM and CDR2 is ANQGSEA. The CDR3 totals 13 residues. Here the CDR3 reads CSTRQTENTEAFF. The CDR3 DNA follows: TGCAGCACTCGCCAGACAGAGAACACTGAAGCTTTCTTT.

The J gene is TRBJ2-4, the V gene TRBV19; no clear D. Germline V gene data show CDR1 as LNHDA and CDR2 as SQIVND (reference sequence). The CDR3 covers 15 residues. V dropped 4 bases and J dropped 0 bases, with 10 bases sitting between them. Here the CDR3 DNA reads TGTGCCAGTAGTAAGGGCCCAGGAGCCAAAAACATTCAGTACTTC. Translation: CASSKGPGAKNIQYF.

The chain is built from TRBV5-1 and TRBJ2-5; weak D call: TRBD2 (5 bases). The germline gives CDR1 SGHRS, CDR2 YFSETQ. Trimming shortened V by 1 base and J by 5 bases, and 18 bases separated the two germline ends. This CDR3 comprises 16 residues. The chain's CDR3 is CASSLTAGPGGETQYF. The CDR3 region has the DNA TGCGCCAGCAGCTTGACCGCGGGTCCCGGCGGGGAGACCCAGTACTTC.

Ten or more counts support this clonotype. This chain's CDR3 is CSAETELVEAFF. The CDR3 DNA reads TGCAGTGCGGAAACAGAGCTTGTTGAAGCTTTCTTT. This chain uses TRBV20-1 with TRBJ1-1; no definite D call. CDR3 length equals 12 residues. Germline values: CDR1 DFQATT, CDR2 SNEGSKA (reference sequence). V was pared by 6 bases and J by 7 bases, with 15 bases between.

This clonotype was counted only a few times. The CDR3 DNA follows: TGTGCCAGCTCACCGGGCATCAGAGAGTCCTACGAGCAGTACTTC. Protein: CASSPGIRESYEQYF. The V gene is TRBV18, the J gene TRBJ2-7; unclear D gene. CDR1 KGHSH and CDR2 LQKENI come from the germline V gene. The CDR3 loop spans 15 amino acids. The V end was cut by 3 bases, the J end by 1 base, with 13 bases between.

The V and J genes are TRBV7-6 and TRBJ2-7; D gene ambiguous. CDR1 and CDR2 (germline): SGHVS, FNYEAQ. Trimming pared 4 bases from V and 3 bases from J, leaving 16 bases between. This CDR3 contains 15 residues. As DNA, the CDR3 is TGTGCCAGCAGCTCAACCTTGGGGTTACGCTACGAGCAGTACTTC. Translated: CASSSTLGLRYEQYF.

This clonotype was found many times. The gene calls are TRBV11-1 and TRBJ2-3, with D possibly matching TRBD2 (6 bases). The germline V gene has CDR1 SGHAT and CDR2 FQDESV (reference sequence). V was cut by 5 bases and J by 5 bases, with 14 bases left in between. This CDR3 has 14 residues. CDR3 coding DNA: TGTGCCAGCAGCCAGCGGGCGGACCGAGATACGCAGTATTTT. Its translation is CASSQRADRDTQYF.

This clonotype has at least ten counts. The chain couples TRBV28 to TRBJ2-2, with D possibly being TRBD1 (6 bases). The CDR3 is 12 amino acids. The germline CDR1 and CDR2 sequences are MDHEN and SYDVKM. V was cut by 6 bases and J by 7 bases, with 9 bases left in between. The CDR3 nucleotides read TGTGCCAGCAGGAGAGGGGGCGGGGAGCTGTTTTTT. It specifies CASRRGGGELFF.

The chain links TRBV7-2 to TRBJ1-1, with a possible D match to TRBD1 (5 bases). The CDR3 is made up of 15 amino acids. The germline V and J ends were trimmed by 5 bases and 4 bases, with 17 bases remaining between them. Germline assignment: CDR1 SGHTA and CDR2 FQGNSA. CDR3 amino acids: CASSPGGGVATEAFF. The CDR3 region has the DNA TGTGCCAGCAGCCCTGGGGGAGGGGTGGCCACTGAAGCTTTCTTT. The complete variable domain, with remaining parts taken from reference TRBV7-2 and TRBJ1-1, reads GAGVSQSPSNKVTEKGKDVELRCDPISGHTALYWYRQSLGQGLEFLIYFQGNSAPDKSGLPSDRFSAERTGGSVSTLTIQRTQQEDSAVYLCASSPGGGVATEAFFGQGTRLTVV.

The gene calls are TRBV7-9 and TRBJ2-7; D unclear. The germline CDR1 and CDR2 sequences are SEHNR and FQNEAQ (reference sequence). V dropped 2 bases and J dropped 0 bases, with 8 bases sitting between them. This CDR3 is 14 amino acids long. The CDR3 sequence: CASSLSGLSYEQYF. DNA of the CDR3: TGTGCCAGCAGCTTATCAGGCCTCTCCTACGAGCAGTACTTC.

This clonotype appeared a few times. The chain recombines TRBV10-3 with TRBJ1-1; D is ambiguous. Trimming left V 2 bases short and J 2 bases short, with 9 bases between. The CDR3 sequence is 14 residues long. Per the germline V gene, CDR1 is ENHRY and CDR2 is SYGVKD. For the CDR3, the DNA is TGTGCCATCAGTGAGCACGAGGGTAACACTGAAGCTTTCTTT. Translation gives CAISEHEGNTEAFF.

This chain links TRBV7-9 with TRBJ2-5; 9 bases are shared with TRBD1. Germline CDR1 is SEHNR and CDR2 is FQNEAQ (reference sequence). The ends lost 4 bases at V and 0 bases at J; junction bases unmatched: 9. The CDR3 sequence is 17 residues long. This CDR3 reads CASSSTGQGPYQETQYF. The CDR3 bases are TGTGCCAGCAGCTCAACCGGACAGGGGCCCTACCAAGAGACCCAGTACTTC.

This clonotype was seen more than once but under ten times. This chain uses TRBV11-2 with TRBJ2-2; D might be TRBD2 (6 bases). This CDR3 has 21 residues. Trimming shortened V by 0 bases and J by 0 bases, and 23 bases separated the two germline ends. The germline gives CDR1 SGHAT, CDR2 FQNNGV. CDR3 residues: CASSLDKAGSSYTANTGELFF. CDR3 bases: TGTGCCAGCAGCTTAGATAAGGCGGGGTCGTCTTATACTGCGAACACCGGGGAGCTGTTTTTT.

Many counts were recorded for this clonotype. The rearrangement links TRBV29-1 to TRBJ1-1; 7 positions agree with TRBD1. Germline trimming cut 7 bases from V and 1 base from J; bases unmatched to any gene: 6. Germline V lookup: CDR1 SQVTM, CDR2 ANQGSEA. This CDR3 has 13 residues. In nucleotides, the CDR3 is TGCAGCGCCGCACAGGGGACGAACACTGAAGCTTTCTTT. Encoded protein: CSAAQGTNTEAFF.

This clonotype was detected a few times. V usage is TRBV7-3 and J usage is TRBJ1-6, with 10 nucleotides matching TRBD1. This CDR3 contains 16 residues. The trim removed 5 bases at V and 9 bases at J, leaving 10 bases unmatched. Germline V gene sequence: CDR1 SGHTA, CDR2 FQGTGA. The CDR3 is CASSTTGQGESSPLHF. In DNA form, the CDR3 reads TGTGCCAGCAGCACGACCGGACAGGGGGAGAGTTCACCCCTCCACTTT.

The CDR3 spells CASSLLDGRYGYTF. CDR3 nucleotides: TGTGCCAGCAGCTTACTCGACGGGAGGTATGGCTACACCTTC. The V and J genes are TRBV7-9 and TRBJ1-2, with unresolved D. With 2 bases removed from V and 5 bases from J, the gap between germline ends came to 12 bases. Germline CDR1 reads SEHNR; CDR2 reads FQNEAQ (reference sequence). The length of the CDR3 is 14 residues.

The chain recombines TRBV6-5 with TRBJ1-1, with a tentative D call TRBD1 (6 bases). V gave up 2 bases and J gave up 4 bases, with 8 bases separating them. CDR1 and CDR2 from the germline V gene are MNHEY and SVGAGI. The CDR3 is 13 residues long. Here the CDR3 reads CASSYRRGTEAFF. The CDR3 DNA sequence: TGTGCCAGCAGTTACCGCAGGGGCACTGAAGCTTTCTTT.